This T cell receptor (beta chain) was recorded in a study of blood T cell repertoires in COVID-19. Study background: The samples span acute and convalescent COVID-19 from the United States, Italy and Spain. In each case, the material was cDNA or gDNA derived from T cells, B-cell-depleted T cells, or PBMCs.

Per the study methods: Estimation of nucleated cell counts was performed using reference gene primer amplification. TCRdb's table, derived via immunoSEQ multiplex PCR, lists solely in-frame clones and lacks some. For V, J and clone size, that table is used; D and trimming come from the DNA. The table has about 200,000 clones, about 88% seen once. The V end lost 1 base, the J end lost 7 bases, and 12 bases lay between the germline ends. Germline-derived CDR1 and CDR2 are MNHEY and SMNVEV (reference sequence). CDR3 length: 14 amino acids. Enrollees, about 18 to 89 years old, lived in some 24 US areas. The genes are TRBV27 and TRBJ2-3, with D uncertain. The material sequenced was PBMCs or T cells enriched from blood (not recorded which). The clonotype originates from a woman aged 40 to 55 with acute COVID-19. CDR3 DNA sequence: TGTGCCAGCAGTTTATTCGACCGACAATATACGCAGTATTTT. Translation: CASSLFDRQYTQYF.